These 8 T cell receptor beta chains were sequenced from one sample in a study of blood T cell repertoires in COVID-19. Sequenced by immunoSEQ multiplex PCR; TCRdb stores in-frame clones only, minus some. The sample consists of approximately 240,000 clones, around 90% of them appearing once. Sequenced input: PBMCs or T cells enriched from blood (not recorded which). The receptors were gathered from a woman between 25 and 40 years old with acute COVID-19.

This clone was detected only once. One junction end does not reproduce the germline sequence, and a read error may be involved. The V gene is TRBV7-7, the J gene TRBJ2-1; 11 bases are shared with TRBD2. Per germline, CDR1 SSHAT and CDR2 FNYEAQ (reference sequence). This CDR3 comprises 16 residues. The CDR3, as DNA: TGTGCTAGCAGCTTAGATAGCGGGGGGGCCTACAATGAGCAGTTCTTC. This sequence encodes CASSLDSGGAYNEQFF.

The chain links TRBV27 to TRBJ2-1, with D perhaps matching TRBD2 (5 bases). V lost 7 bases and J lost 7, with 20 bases in between. The CDR3 is 15 residues long. Germline V gene data show CDR1 as MNHEY and CDR2 as SMNVEV (reference sequence). CDR3 sequence (DNA): TGTGCCAGCACGGGTGGTGGGCGGGTAACTAATGAGCAGTTCTTC. It codes for CASTGGGRVTNEQFF.

V and J are TRBV28 and TRBJ1-2, with D unclear. Deletions cut 7 bases from V and 0 bases from J, with 9 bases between. Germline V CDR1 and CDR2: MDHEN, SYDVKM. CDR3 length: 13 residues. The CDR3 DNA is TGTGCCAGCACGACGGGGACTAACTATGGCTACACCTTC. Amino acid sequence: CASTTGTNYGYTF.

The J gene is TRBJ1-1, the V gene TRBV4-1; D not certain. The CDR3 is made up of 14 amino acids. Germline V lookup: CDR1 MGHRA, CDR2 YSYEKL. The V and J ends lost 0 bases and 0 bases respectively, with 5 bases between them. The CDR3 region has the DNA TGCGCCAGCAGCCAAGAGCGGGTGAACACTGAAGCTTTCTTT. Its protein product is CASSQERVNTEAFF.

The genes are TRBV6-6 and TRBJ2-2; D is perhaps TRBD2 (5 bases). Germline V gives CDR1 MNHNY, CDR2 SVGAGI (reference sequence). The CDR3 is made up of 16 amino acids. V shed 5 bases and J shed 1 base, with 14 bases lying between them. The CDR3 DNA reads TGTGCCAGCAGTACTCCACGCGGGCAGAACACCGGGGAGCTGTTTTTT. Amino acids: CASSTPRGQNTGELFF.

J is TRBJ1-2 and V is TRBV10-2, with 11 bases that match TRBD1. Losses at the gene ends were 7 bases for V and 6 bases for J; bases not matched to a gene: 10. Germline V CDR1 and CDR2: WSHSY, SAAADI. The CDR3 is 15 residues long. The CDR3 sequence: CASTIGQGALNGYTF. As DNA, the CDR3 is TGCGCCAGCACCATAGGACAGGGGGCACTGAATGGCTACACCTTC.

The V gene is TRBV10-3, the J gene TRBJ1-3; 8 nucleotides line up with TRBD1. V trimming: 10 bases; J trimming: 0 bases; junction bases outside the gene matches: 5. Germline V gives CDR1 ENHRY, CDR2 SYGVKD. The CDR3 is 14 residues long. The CDR3 DNA reads TGTGCCACGAAAGACAGGGGCTCTGGAAACACCATATATTTT. Translation gives CATKDRGSGNTIYF.

The gene calls are TRBV5-1 and TRBJ1-1, with D possibly matching TRBD1 (5 bases). The germline V and J ends were trimmed by 6 bases and 7 bases, with 16 bases remaining between them. The CDR3 runs 13 residues. Per germline, CDR1 SGHRS and CDR2 YFSETQ. CDR3 residues: CASTLAGRGEAFF. The CDR3 region has the DNA TGCGCCAGCACCCTCGCCGGGAGGGGTGAAGCTTTCTTT.